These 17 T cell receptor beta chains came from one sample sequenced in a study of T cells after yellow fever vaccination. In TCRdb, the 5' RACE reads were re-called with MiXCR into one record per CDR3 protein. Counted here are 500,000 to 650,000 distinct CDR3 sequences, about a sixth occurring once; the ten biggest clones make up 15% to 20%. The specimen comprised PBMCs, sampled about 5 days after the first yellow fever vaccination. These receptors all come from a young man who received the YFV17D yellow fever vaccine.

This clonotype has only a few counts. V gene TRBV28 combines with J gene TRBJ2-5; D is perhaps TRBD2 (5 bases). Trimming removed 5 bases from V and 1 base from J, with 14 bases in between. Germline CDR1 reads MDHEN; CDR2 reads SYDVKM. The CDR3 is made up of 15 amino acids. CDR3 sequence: CASSPEGGPQETQYF. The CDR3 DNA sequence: TGTGCCAGCAGTCCTGAGGGCGGACCCCAAGAGACCCAGTACTTC.

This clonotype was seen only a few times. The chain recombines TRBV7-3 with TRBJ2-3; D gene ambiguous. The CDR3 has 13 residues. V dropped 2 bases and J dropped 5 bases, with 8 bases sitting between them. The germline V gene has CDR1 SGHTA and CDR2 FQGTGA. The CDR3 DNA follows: TGTGCCAGCAGCTTATCGCCAGAAGATACGCAGTATTTT. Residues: CASSLSPEDTQYF.

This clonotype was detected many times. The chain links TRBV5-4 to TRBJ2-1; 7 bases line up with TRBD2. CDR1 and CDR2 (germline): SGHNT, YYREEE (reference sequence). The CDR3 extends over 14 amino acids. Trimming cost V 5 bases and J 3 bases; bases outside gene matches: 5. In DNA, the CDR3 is TGTGCCAGCAGTTTCGGGGGGATCTACAATGAGCAGTTCTTC. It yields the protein CASSFGGIYNEQFF. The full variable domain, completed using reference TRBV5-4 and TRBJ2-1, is ETGVTQSPTHLIKTRGQQVTLRCSSQSGHNTVSWYQQALGQGPQFIFQYYREEENGRGNFPPRFSGLQFPNYSSELNVNALELDDSALYLCASSFGGIYNEQFFGPGTRLTVL.

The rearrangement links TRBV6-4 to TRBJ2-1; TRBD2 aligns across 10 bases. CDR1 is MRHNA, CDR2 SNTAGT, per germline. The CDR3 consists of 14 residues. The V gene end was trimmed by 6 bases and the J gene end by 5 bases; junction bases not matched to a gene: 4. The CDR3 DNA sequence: TGTGCCAGCAGCAGCGGGGGGGCCCACAATGAGCAGTTCTTC. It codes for CASSSGGAHNEQFF.

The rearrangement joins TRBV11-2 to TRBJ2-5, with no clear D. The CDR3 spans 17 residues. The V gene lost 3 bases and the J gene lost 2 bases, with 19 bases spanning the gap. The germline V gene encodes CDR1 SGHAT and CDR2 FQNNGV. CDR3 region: CASSFDFQVPIQETQYF. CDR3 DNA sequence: TGTGCCAGCAGCTTCGATTTTCAGGTGCCGATTCAAGAGACCCAGTACTTC.

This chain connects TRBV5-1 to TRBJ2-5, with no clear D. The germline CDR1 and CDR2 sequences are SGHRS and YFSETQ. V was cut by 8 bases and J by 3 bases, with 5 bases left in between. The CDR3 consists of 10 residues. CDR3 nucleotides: TGCGCCAGTCTCAAAGAGACCCAGTACTTC. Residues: CASLKETQYF.

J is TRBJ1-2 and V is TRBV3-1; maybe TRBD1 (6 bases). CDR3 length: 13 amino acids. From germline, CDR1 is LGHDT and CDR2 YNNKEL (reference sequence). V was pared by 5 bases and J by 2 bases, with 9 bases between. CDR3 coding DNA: TGTGCCAGCAGCACAGACAGGAACTATGGCTACACCTTC. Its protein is CASSTDRNYGYTF.

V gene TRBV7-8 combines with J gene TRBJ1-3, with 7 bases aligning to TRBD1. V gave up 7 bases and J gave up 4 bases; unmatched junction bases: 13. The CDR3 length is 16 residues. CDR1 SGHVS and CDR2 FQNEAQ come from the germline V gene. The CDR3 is CASKARQGTTGNTIYF. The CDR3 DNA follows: TGTGCCAGCAAAGCCCGACAGGGAACTACAGGAAACACCATATATTTT. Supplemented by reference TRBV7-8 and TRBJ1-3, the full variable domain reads GAGVSQSPRYKVAKRGQDVALRCDPISGHVSLFWYQQALGQGPEFLTYFQNEAQLDKSGLPSDRFFAERPEGSVSTLKIQRTQQEDSAVYLCASKARQGTTGNTIYFGEGSWLTVV.

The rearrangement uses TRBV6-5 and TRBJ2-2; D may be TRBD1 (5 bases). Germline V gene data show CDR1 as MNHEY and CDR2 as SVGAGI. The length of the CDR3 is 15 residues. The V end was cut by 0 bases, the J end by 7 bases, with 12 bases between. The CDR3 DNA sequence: TGTGCCAGCAGTTACTCTACCCAGGGTGACGGGGAGCTGTTTTTT. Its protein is CASSYSTQGDGELFF.

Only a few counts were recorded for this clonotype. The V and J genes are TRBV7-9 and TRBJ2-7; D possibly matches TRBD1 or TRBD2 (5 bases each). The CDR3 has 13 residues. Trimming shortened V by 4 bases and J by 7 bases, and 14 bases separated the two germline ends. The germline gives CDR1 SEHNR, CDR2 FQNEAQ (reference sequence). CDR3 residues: CASSSGRFPEQYV. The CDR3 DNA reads TGTGCCAGCAGCTCGGGACGGTTTCCTGAGCAGTACGTC.

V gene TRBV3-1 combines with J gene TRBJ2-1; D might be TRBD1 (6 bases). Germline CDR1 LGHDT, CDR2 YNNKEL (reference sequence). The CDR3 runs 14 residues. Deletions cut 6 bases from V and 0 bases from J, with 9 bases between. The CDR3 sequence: CASRAQGSYNEQFF. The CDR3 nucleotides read TGTGCCAGCAGAGCACAGGGCTCCTACAATGAGCAGTTCTTC.

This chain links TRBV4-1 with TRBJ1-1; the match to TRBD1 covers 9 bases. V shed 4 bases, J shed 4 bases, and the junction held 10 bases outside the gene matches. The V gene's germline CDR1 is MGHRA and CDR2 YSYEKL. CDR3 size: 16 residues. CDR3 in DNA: TGCGCCAGCAGCCCTTTTCTGACAGGGGGTATCACTGAAGCTTTCTTT. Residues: CASSPFLTGGITEAFF.

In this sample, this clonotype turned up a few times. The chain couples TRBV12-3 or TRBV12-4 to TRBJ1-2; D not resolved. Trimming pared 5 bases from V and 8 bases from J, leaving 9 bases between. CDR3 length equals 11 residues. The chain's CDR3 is CASSALRGYTF. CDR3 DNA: TGTGCCAGCAGTGCTTTACGCGGCTACACCTTC.

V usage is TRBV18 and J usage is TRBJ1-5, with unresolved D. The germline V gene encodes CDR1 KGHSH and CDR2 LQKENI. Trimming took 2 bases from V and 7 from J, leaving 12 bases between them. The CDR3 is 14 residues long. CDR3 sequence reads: CASSPTGDWQPQHF. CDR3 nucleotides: TGTGCCAGCTCACCAACGGGCGACTGGCAGCCCCAGCATTTT.

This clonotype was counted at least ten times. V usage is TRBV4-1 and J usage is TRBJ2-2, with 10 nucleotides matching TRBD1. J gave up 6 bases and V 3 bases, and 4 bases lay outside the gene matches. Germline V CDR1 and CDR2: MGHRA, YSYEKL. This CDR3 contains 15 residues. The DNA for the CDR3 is TGCGCCAGCAGCCATGGACAGGGGGTGGCCGGGGAGCTGTTTTTT. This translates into CASSHGQGVAGELFF.

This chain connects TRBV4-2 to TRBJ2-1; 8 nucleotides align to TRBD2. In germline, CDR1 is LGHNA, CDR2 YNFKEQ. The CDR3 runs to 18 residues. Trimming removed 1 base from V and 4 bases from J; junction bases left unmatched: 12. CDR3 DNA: TGTGCCAGCAGCCAAGGGGGGAGACTAGCGAGAACTTACAATGAGCAGTTCTTC. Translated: CASSQGGRLARTYNEQFF.

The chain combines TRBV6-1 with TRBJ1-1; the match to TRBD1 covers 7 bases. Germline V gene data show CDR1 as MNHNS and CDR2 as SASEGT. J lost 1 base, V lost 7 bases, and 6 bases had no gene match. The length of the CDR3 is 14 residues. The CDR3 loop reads CASIATGPNTEAFF. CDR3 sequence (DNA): TGTGCCAGCATCGCGACAGGGCCGAACACTGAAGCTTTCTTT.